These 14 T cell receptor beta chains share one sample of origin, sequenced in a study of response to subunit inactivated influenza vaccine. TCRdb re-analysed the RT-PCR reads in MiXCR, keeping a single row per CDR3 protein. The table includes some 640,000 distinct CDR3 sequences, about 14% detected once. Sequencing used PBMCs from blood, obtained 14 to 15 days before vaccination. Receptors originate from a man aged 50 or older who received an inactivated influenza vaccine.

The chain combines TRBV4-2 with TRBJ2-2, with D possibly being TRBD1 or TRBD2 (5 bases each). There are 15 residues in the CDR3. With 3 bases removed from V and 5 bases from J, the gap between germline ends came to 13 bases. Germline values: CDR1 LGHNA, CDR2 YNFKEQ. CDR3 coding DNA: TGTGCCAGCAGCCACTCCGGGACGGATACCGGGGAGCTGTTTTTT. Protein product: CASSHSGTDTGELFF.

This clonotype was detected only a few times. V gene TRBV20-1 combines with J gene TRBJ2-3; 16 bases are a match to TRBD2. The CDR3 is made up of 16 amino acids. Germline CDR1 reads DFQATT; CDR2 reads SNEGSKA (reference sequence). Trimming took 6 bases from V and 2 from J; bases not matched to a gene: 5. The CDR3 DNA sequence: TGCAGTGCAAGGGGGACTAGCGGGGGGGTCACAGATACGCAGTATTTT. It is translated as CSARGTSGGVTDTQYF.

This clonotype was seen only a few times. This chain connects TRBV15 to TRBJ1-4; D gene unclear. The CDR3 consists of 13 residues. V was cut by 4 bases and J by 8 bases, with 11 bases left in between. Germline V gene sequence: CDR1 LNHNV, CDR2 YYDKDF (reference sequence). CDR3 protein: CATSTRAWEKLFF. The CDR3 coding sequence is TGTGCCACCAGCACGCGGGCATGGGAAAAACTGTTTTTT.

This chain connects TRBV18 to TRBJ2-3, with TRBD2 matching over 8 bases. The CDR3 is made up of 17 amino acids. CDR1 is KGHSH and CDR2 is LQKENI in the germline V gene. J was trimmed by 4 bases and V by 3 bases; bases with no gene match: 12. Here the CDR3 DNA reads TGTGCCAGCTCACCCCGAGGAGCGGGAGATAGGCCAGATACGCAGTATTTT. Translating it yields CASSPRGAGDRPDTQYF.

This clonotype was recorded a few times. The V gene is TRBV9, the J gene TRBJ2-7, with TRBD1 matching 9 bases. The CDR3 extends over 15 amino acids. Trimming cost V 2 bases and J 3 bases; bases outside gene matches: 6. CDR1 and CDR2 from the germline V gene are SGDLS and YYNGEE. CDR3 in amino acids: CASSVGTGTGYEQYF. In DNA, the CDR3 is TGTGCCAGCAGCGTCGGGACAGGGACCGGCTACGAGCAGTACTTC.

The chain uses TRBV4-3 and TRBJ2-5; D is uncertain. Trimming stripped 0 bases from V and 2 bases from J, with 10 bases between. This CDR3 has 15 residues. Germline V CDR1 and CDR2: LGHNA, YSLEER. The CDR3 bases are TGCGCCAGCAGCCAAGACTGGTTACAACAAGAGACCCAGTACTTC. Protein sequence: CASSQDWLQQETQYF.

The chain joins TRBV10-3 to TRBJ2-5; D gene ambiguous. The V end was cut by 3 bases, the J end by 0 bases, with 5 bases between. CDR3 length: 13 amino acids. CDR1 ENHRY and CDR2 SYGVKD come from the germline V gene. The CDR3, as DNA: TGTGCCATCAGTGACTTGTACCAAGAGACCCAGTACTTC. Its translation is CAISDLYQETQYF.

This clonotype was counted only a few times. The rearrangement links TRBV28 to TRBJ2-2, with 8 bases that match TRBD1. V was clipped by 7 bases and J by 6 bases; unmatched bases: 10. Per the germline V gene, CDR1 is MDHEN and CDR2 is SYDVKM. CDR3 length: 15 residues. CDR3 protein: CASTQRTGYSGELFF. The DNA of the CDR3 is TGTGCCAGCACGCAAAGGACAGGGTATTCCGGGGAGCTGTTTTTT. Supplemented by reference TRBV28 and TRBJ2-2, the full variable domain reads DVKVTQSSRYLVKRTGEKVFLECVQDMDHENMFWYRQDPGLGLRLIYFSYDVKMKEKGDIPEGYSVSREKKERFSLILESASTNQTSMYLCASTQRTGYSGELFFGEGSRLTVL.

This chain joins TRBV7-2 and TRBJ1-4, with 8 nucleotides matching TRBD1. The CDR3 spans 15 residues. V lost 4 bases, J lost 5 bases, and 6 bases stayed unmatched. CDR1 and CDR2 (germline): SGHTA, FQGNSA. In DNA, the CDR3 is TGTGCCAGCAGCTACAGGGACAGGCTGAATGAAAAACTGTTTTTT. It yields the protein CASSYRDRLNEKLFF.

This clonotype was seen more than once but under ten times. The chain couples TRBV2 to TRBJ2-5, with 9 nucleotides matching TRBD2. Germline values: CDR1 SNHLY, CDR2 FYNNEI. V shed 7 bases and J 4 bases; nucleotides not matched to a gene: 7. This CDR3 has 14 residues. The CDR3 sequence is CASIRLAVRETQYF. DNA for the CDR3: TGTGCCAGCATCCGACTAGCGGTTCGAGAGACCCAGTACTTC.

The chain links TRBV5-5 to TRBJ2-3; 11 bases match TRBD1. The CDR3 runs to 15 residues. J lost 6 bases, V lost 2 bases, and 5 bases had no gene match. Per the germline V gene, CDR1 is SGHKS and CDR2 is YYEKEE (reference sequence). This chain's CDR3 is CASSFRDRGSDTQYF. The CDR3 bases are TGTGCCAGCAGCTTCCGGGACAGGGGGTCGGATACGCAGTATTTT.

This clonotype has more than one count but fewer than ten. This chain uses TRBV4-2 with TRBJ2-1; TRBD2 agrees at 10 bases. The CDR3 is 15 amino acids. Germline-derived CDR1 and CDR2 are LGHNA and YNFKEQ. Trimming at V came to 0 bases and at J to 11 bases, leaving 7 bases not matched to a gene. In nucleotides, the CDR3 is TGTGCCAGCAGCCAAGATAGTAGCGGGAGGATGCAGCAGTTCTTC. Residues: CASSQDSSGRMQQFF.

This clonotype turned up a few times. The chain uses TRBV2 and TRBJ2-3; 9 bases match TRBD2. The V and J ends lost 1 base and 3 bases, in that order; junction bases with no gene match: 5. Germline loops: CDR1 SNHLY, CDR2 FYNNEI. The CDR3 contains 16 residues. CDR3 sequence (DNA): TGTGCCAGCAGTGAAGTCCAGCGGGGGGTGACAGATACGCAGTATTTT. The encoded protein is CASSEVQRGVTDTQYF.

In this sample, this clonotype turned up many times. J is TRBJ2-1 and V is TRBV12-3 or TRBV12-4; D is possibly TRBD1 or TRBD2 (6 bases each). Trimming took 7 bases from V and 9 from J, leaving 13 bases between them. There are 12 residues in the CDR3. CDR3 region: CASTLGGLEQFF. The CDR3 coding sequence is TGTGCCAGCACCCTAGGGGGACTTGAGCAGTTCTTC.